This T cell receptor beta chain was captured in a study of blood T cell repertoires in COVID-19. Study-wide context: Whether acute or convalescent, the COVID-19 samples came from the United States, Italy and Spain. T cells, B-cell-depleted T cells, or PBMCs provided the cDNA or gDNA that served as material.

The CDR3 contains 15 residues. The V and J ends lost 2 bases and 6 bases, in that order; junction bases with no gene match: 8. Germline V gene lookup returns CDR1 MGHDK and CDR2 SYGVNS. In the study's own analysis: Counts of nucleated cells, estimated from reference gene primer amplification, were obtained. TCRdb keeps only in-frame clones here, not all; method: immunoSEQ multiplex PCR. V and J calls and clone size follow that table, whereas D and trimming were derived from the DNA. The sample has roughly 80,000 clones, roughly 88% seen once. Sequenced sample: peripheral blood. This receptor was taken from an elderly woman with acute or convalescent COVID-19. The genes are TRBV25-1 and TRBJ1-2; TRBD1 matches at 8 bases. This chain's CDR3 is CASSEPGTGGHGYTF. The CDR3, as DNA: TGTGCCAGCAGTGAACCCGGGACAGGAGGTCATGGCTACACCTTC.